The rows below give T cell receptor beta chains drawn from one sample of a study of T cell changes during pregnancy in multiple sclerosis. The repertoire was sequenced with immunoSEQ multiplex PCR; TCRdb's copy has only in-frame clones and lacks some. Of tens of thousands of clones in the sample, about 90% are singletons; the top ten hold over 5%. Sequencing used peripheral blood, obtained in the first trimester of pregnancy. All receptors come from a female donor in good health, enrolled as a control in a pregnancy study. Each CDR3 is given with its conserved first and last residue. D genes are given only for firm matches. Clone size, where shown, is once, few, many, or a class for clones that have expanded.

>13|-|TRBJ2-7|TRBV7-6|-
TGTGCCAGCAGCCCGGGGATTGGCTACGAGCAGTACTTC
CASSPGIGYEQYF
>13|-|TRBJ2-7|TRBV27|TRBD1
TGTGCCAGCAGTTGGGACAGAGGCTACGAGCAGTACTTC
CASSWDRGYEQYF
>15|few|TRBJ2-3|TRBV11-2|-
TGTGCCAGCAGCTTAGCAGGTTCCCCGGTAGATACGCAGTATTTT
CASSLAGSPVDTQYF
>15|few|TRBJ1-5|TRBV7-6|-
TGTGCCAGCAGCGAAACGTCAGAGGACTATCAGCCCCAGCATTTT
CASSETSEDYQPQHF
>13|-|TRBJ1-1|TRBV14|-
TGTGCCAGCTCGAGAGATACGAACACTGAAGCTTTCTTT
CASSRDTNTEAFF
>16|-|TRBJ1-2|TRBV18|-
TGTGCCAGCTCACCTCAACAATCTCGAGGCGGCTATGGCTACACCTTC
CASSPQQSRGGYGYTF
>17|-|TRBJ1-2|TRBV14|TRBD1
TGTGCCAGCAGCCAAGTCGCGGGGGGACAGACTAACTATGGCTACACCTTC
CASSQVAGGQTNYGYTF
>15|few|TRBJ2-7|TRBV5-5|TRBD2
TGTGCCAGCAGCTCTCTAGCGGGAGCGAGGGACGAGCAGTACTTC
CASSSLAGARDEQYF
>15|-|TRBJ2-1|TRBV13|-
TGTGCCAGCAGCTACACCGGGGGTCGCGACAATGAGCAGTTCTTC
CASSYTGGRDNEQFF
>13|-|TRBJ1-2|TRBV2|TRBD1
TGTGCCAGCACCCCTCAGGGGGTCTATGGCTACACCTTC
CASTPQGVYGYTF
>15|-|TRBJ2-5|TRBV5-4|TRBD2
TGTGCCAGCAGCTTCACTAGCGGACTACAAGAGACCCAGTACTTC
CASSFTSGLQETQYF
>20|-|TRBJ1-1|TRBV10-3|TRBD1
TGTGCCATCAACTCTTCTCTAACCCGGGACAGTCAGCAAACGAACACTGAAGCTTTCTTT
CAINSSLTRDSQQTNTEAFF
>14|-|TRBJ2-1|TRBV6-1|-
TGTGCCAGCGGGGTACAGGGGGGGCACAATGAGCAGTTCTTC
CASGVQGGHNEQFF
>16|-|TRBJ2-2|TRBV11-1|TRBD2
TGTGCCAGCAGCTTTACCCGGGGGGGCCGCACCGGGGAGCTGTTTTTT
CASSFTRGGRTGELFF
>15|-|TRBJ2-1|TRBV18|-
TGTGCCAGCTCACCTCAGACACGGAACTACAATGAGCAGTTCTTC
CASSPQTRNYNEQFF
>12|-|TRBJ2-7|TRBV10-2|TRBD2
TGCGCCAGCAGGGGACTAGCCTACGAGCAGTACTTC
CASRGLAYEQYF
>13|-|TRBJ1-2|TRBV18|TRBD1
TGTGCCAGCTCACCGACAGGGAACTATGGCTACACCTTC
CASSPTGNYGYTF
>17|-|TRBJ1-5|TRBV7-9|-
TGTGCCAGCAGCTTAGGAGAAGGACAGAATAGCAATCAGCCCCAGCATTTT
CASSLGEGQNSNQPQHF
>15|-|TRBJ1-1|TRBV5-1|-
TGCGCCAGCAGCTCCGCCGGTGGGGGGAGCACTGAAGCTTTCTTT
CASSSAGGGSTEAFF
>14|-|TRBJ1-2|TRBV6-1|-
TGTGCCAGCAGTGACCTGGGGCCTCCCCAGGGCTACACCTTC
CASSDLGPPQGYTF
>15|-|TRBJ2-5|TRBV9|TRBD2
TGTGCCAGCAGCCCCAGACTCGGGGGAGGGAAGACCCAGTACTTC
CASSPRLGGGKTQYF
>17|-|TRBJ2-1|TRBV7-2|TRBD2
TGTGCCAGCAGCTTACAGCTAGGGAGCGGGGGGTACAATGAGCAGTTCTTC
CASSLQLGSGGYNEQFF
>12|-|TRBJ2-1|TRBV7-9|TRBD2
TGTGCCAGCGGGGAGGGAATAACTGAGCAGTTCTTC
CASGEGITEQFF
>15|few|TRBJ1-5|TRBV7-9|-
TGTGCCAGCAGCTTAGCGGGGCAGGGGATCCAGCCCCAGCATTTT
CASSLAGQGIQPQHF
>13|-|TRBJ2-1|TRBV10-3|-
TGTGCCATCAGTGAAGGGGTGGGTAATGAGCAGTTCTTC
CAISEGVGNEQFF
>14|-|TRBJ1-6|TRBV19|TRBD1
TGTGCCAGTAGTATAAACAGGGGGCATTCACCCCTCCACTTT
CASSINRGHSPLHF
>17|-|TRBJ1-6|TRBV4-3|-
TGCGCCAGCAGCCAAGATGGACCGGGACTGTTCTTTTCACCCCTCCACTTT
CASSQDGPGLFFSPLHF
>14|-|TRBJ2-5|TRBV9|-
TGTGCCAGCAGCCCGACGGCCAGGGAAGAGACCCAGTACTTC
CASSPTAREETQYF
>15|-|TRBJ2-2|TRBV28|TRBD2
TGTGCCAGCAGTACTCTAGCGGGCAACACCGGGGAGCTGTTTTTT
CASSTLAGNTGELFF
>15|-|TRBJ2-1|TRBV6-5|-
TGTGCCAGCTACTCTCCGGAGGACCTAATAAATGAGCAGTTCTTC
CASYSPEDLINEQFF
>11|-|TRBJ1-4|TRBV6-5|-
TGTGCCAGCAGCGAACAGGGTAGGATGTTTTTT
CASSEQGRMFF
>12|-|TRBJ1-5|TRBV28|-
TGTGCCAGCAGTTTATTGTCTAGGCCCCAGCATTTT
CASSLLSRPQHF
>14|few|TRBJ2-7|TRBV27|-
TGTGCCAGCAGTTTAAGATCCCCTCGGGACGAGCAGTACTTC
CASSLRSPRDEQYF
>15|-|TRBJ1-1|TRBV7-2|-
TGTGCCAGCAGCTATCCGACAAGGATGAACACTGAAGCTTTCTTT
CASSYPTRMNTEAFF
>14|-|TRBJ2-7|TRBV27|TRBD1
TGTGCCAGCAGTTTAGACAGGGGCGGTTTCGAGCAGTACTTC
CASSLDRGGFEQYF
>18|once|TRBJ1-1|TRBV7-8|TRBD1
TGTGCCAGCAATCCGGACAGGCCTATTACTAAAGGGAACACTGAAGCTTTCTTT
CASNPDRPITKGNTEAFF
>14|once|TRBJ1-2|TRBV5-6|-
TGTGCCAGCAGCACCCGGACGCGACGGAGGGGCTACACCTTC
CASSTRTRRRGYTF
>13|once|TRBJ1-3|TRBV28|-
TGTGCCAGCCTGACAGAGACTGGAAACACCATATATTTT
CASLTETGNTIYF
>15|once|TRBJ2-1|TRBV11-3|-
TGTGCCAGCAGCCCGAGCGGGTGGCTAAGTAATGAGCAGTTCTTC
CASSPSGWLSNEQFF
>13|-|TRBJ1-1|TRBV18|-
TGTGCCAGCTCGCCTACAGGGAACACTGAAGCTTTCTTT
CASSPTGNTEAFF
>13|-|TRBJ1-4|TRBV6-5|-
TGTGCCAGCAGCCGCAGTAGGAGTGGAAAACTGTTTTTT
CASSRSRSGKLFF